Listed below are T cell receptor beta chains from one sample, sequenced in a study of a mutant IDH1 vaccine in newly diagnosed glioma. Clones were sequenced by immunoSEQ multiplex PCR, and TCRdb holds only the in-frame ones, with some missing. Among roughly 120,000 clones listed, approximately 87% were seen once. Their antigens remain unidentified. The sequencing used PBMCs, collected from a glioma patient whose treatment included an IDH1 peptide vaccine. Receptor source: a woman aged 50 to 65 with glioma. CDR3s include the opening cysteine and the closing phenylalanine or tryptophan. Fields, in order: clone size, D gene, V gene, J gene, CDR3 protein, CDR3 DNA. D genes are given only for firm matches. Some rows have no size entry. The others give once, few or many, or a class for an expanded clone.

-,-,TRBV19,TRBJ2-7,CASSIVDSYEQYF,TGTGCCAGTAGTATAGTCGACAGCTACGAGCAGTACTTC
-,TRBD1,TRBV5-1,TRBJ2-1,CASSPLTGQGGNEQFF,TGCGCCAGCAGCCCGCTTACGGGACAGGGTGGAAATGAGCAGTTCTTC
-,-,TRBV5-5,TRBJ2-3,CASSPGTSSTDTQYF,TGTGCCAGCAGCCCGGGTACTTCTAGCACAGATACGCAGTATTTT
-,-,TRBV28,TRBJ2-7,CASSLYLARDEQYF,TGTGCCAGCAGTTTATATCTAGCGAGGGACGAGCAGTACTTC
-,-,TRBV5-8,TRBJ1-5,CASTTVGDQPQHF,TGTGCCAGCACCACGGTCGGGGATCAGCCCCAGCATTTT
once,-,TRBV5-8,TRBJ2-1,CASSRSWGRNEQFF,TGTGCCAGCAGCCGCTCGTGGGGAAGAAATGAGCAGTTCTTC
-,TRBD1,TRBV4-1,TRBJ1-5,CASSHAGTGAIAPQHF,TGCGCCAGCAGCCACGCCGGGACAGGGGCTATCGCGCCCCAGCATTTT
-,-,TRBV10-3,TRBJ1-2,CAISDTGNGYTF,TGTGCCATCAGTGACACAGGGAATGGCTACACCTTC
-,-,TRBV28,TRBJ1-1,CASSLEGFEAFF,TGTGCCAGCAGTTTGGAGGGCTTTGAAGCTTTCTTT
-,-,TRBV29-1,TRBJ2-6,CSARGAEGANVLTF,TGCAGTGCCCGGGGGGCGGAGGGGGCCAACGTCCTGACTTTC
-,-,TRBV7-2,TRBJ1-5,CASSLSNSNQPQHF,TGTGCCAGCAGCCTATCTAATAGCAATCAGCCCCAGCATTTT
-,TRBD2,TRBV6-1,TRBJ2-2,CASSELLAAGELFF,TGTGCCAGCAGTGAGTTACTAGCGGCCGGGGAGCTGTTTTTT
-,-,TRBV5-8,TRBJ2-7,CASSLVGAWNSGQYF,TGTGCCAGCAGCTTGGTTGGGGCCTGGAACTCCGGGCAGTACTTC
-,-,TRBV28,TRBJ1-1,CASSLRRGTEAFF,TGTGCCAGCAGTTTGAGGAGGGGAACTGAAGCTTTCTTT
-,-,TRBV7-9,TRBJ2-3,CASSSRLGEADTQYF,TGTGCCAGCAGCTCTAGACTAGGTGAGGCAGATACGCAGTATTTT
-,TRBD2,TRBV5-6,TRBJ2-7,CASRTGTGGRQYF,TGTGCCAGCAGAACCGGGACGGGAGGGAGGCAGTACTTC
-,-,TRBV7-9,TRBJ2-7,CASSLAEFSYEQYF,TGTGCCAGCAGCCTAGCCGAATTTTCCTACGAGCAGTACTTC
-,TRBD1,TRBV12-5,TRBJ2-7,CASGSGQGTSYEQYF,TGTGCTAGTGGCTCGGGACAGGGGACATCCTACGAGCAGTACTTC
once,TRBD2,TRBV7-9,TRBJ2-7,CASSLGGRPQEYF,TGTGCCAGCAGCTTAGGCGGGAGGCCACAGGAGTACTTC
-,-,TRBV7-9,TRBJ2-7,CASSSQVYEQYF,TGTGCCAGCAGCTCCCAGGTCTACGAGCAGTACTTC
-,TRBD1,TRBV19,TRBJ1-5,CASSSDRGSQPQHF,TGTGCCAGTAGTTCGGACAGGGGGAGTCAGCCCCAGCATTTT
-,TRBD1,TRBV28,TRBJ1-1,CASIGAGQGNTEAFF,TGTGCCAGCATTGGGGCGGGACAGGGGAACACTGAAGCTTTCTTT
-,-,TRBV12-2,TRBJ2-6,CASRLDLGRPLSGANVLTF,TGTGCAAGTCGCTTAGATCTGGGCAGACCACTCTCTGGGGCCAACGTCCTGACTTTC
-,TRBD1,TRBV28,TRBJ2-2,CASSPGTGYTGELFF,TGTGCCAGCAGTCCCGGGACAGGGTACACCGGGGAGCTGTTTTTT
-,-,TRBV16,TRBJ2-7,CASTPGTDKSYEQYF,TGTGCCAGCACCCCAGGAACAGACAAGTCCTACGAGCAGTACTTC
-,TRBD2,TRBV7-9,TRBJ2-1,CASSPYIVLAGSYNEQFF,TGTGCCAGCAGCCCCTATATTGTGCTAGCGGGTTCCTACAATGAGCAGTTCTTC
-,-,TRBV5-6,TRBJ2-7,CASSLVRGRSSYEQYF,TGTGCCAGCAGCTTGGTCAGGGGCAGGAGCTCCTACGAGCAGTACTTC
-,-,TRBV2,TRBJ1-2,CASSVGQWSYGYTF,TGTGCCAGCAGTGTCGGACAGTGGAGCTATGGCTACACCTTC
-,-,TRBV6-5,TRBJ2-7,CASPSGEGNEQYF,TGTGCCAGCCCTTCCGGTGAGGGTAACGAGCAGTACTTC
-,-,TRBV5-5,TRBJ2-6,CASSDPRQVFSGANVLTF,TGTGCCAGCAGCGACCCAAGACAGGTGTTCTCTGGGGCCAACGTCCTGACTTTC
-,-,TRBV28,TRBJ2-7,CASNRPGTLSYEQYF,TGTGCCAGCAACCGTCCCGGGACATTATCCTACGAGCAGTACTTC
-,TRBD1,TRBV6-5,TRBJ1-4,CASSPDRGRDEKLFF,TGTGCCAGCAGTCCCGACAGGGGGCGCGATGAAAAACTGTTTTTT
-,TRBD2,TRBV6-5,TRBJ2-2,CASSLGLANTGELFF,TGTGCCAGCAGTTTGGGACTAGCGAACACCGGGGAGCTGTTTTTT
-,-,TRBV11-2,TRBJ1-4,CASSIGRSSANEKLFF,TGTGCCAGCAGCATAGGGAGGTCGTCGGCTAATGAAAAACTGTTTTTT
-,TRBD2,TRBV28,TRBJ2-7,CASRPLTSGKHEQYF,TGTGCCAGCAGACCCTTGACTAGCGGGAAACACGAGCAGTACTTC
-,TRBD1,TRBV5-1,TRBJ1-2,CASSLKDTGVEGYTF,TGCGCCAGCAGCTTGAAGGATACAGGGGTTGAAGGCTACACCTTC
once,TRBD1,TRBV5-4,TRBJ2-3,CASSFRDRGFPDTQYF,TGTGCCAGCAGCTTCCGGGACAGGGGTTTCCCAGATACGCAGTATTTT
-,TRBD2,TRBV9,TRBJ2-5,CASSVTSGRGETQYF,TGTGCCAGCAGCGTGACTAGCGGGAGGGGGGAGACCCAGTACTTC
-,-,TRBV29-1,TRBJ1-2,CSVEDPVGAGYTF,TGCAGCGTTGAAGATCCGGTAGGGGCTGGCTACACCTTC
few,-,TRBV21-1,TRBJ1-1,CASSKPPPGGTEAFF,TGTGCCAGCAGCAAACCGCCGCCCGGGGGAACTGAAGCTTTCTTT
-,-,TRBV6-5,TRBJ2-7,CASRDSYEQYF,TGTGCCAGCAGGGACAGTTACGAGCAGTACTTC
-,TRBD2,TRBV7-9,TRBJ2-1,CASNLAGEQFF,TGTGCCAGCAACCTAGCGGGGGAGCAGTTCTTC
-,TRBD1,TRBV5-1,TRBJ1-1,CASSWGQGAFEAFF,TGCGCCAGCAGCTGGGGACAGGGGGCCTTTGAAGCTTTCTTT
-,TRBD2,TRBV5-6,TRBJ2-7,CASSLGLAVYEQYF,TGTGCCAGCAGCTTGGGGCTAGCGGTCTACGAGCAGTACTTC
-,-,TRBV7-2,TRBJ1-1,CASSRKGGINTEAFF,TGTGCCAGCAGCCGGAAGGGGGGAATCAACACTGAAGCTTTCTTT
-,TRBD2,TRBV28,TRBJ2-1,CASNPSGSSYNEQFF,TGTGCCAGCAACCCTAGCGGGAGCTCCTACAATGAGCAGTTCTTC
-,TRBD1,TRBV2,TRBJ2-3,CASRAGTVFTDTQYF,TGTGCCAGCAGAGCCGGGACAGTCTTTACAGATACGCAGTATTTT
-,TRBD1,TRBV5-4,TRBJ1-2,CASSFSGGHDYGYTF,TGTGCCAGCAGCTTCTCAGGGGGCCATGACTATGGCTACACCTTC
once,-,TRBV11-2,TRBJ2-7,CASSLGARLAGYYEQYF,TGTGCCAGCAGCTTAGGCGCCCGGCTAGCCGGGTACTACGAGCAGTACTTC
few,-,TRBV18,TRBJ2-5,CASSPPSTGRETQYF,TGTGCCAGCTCACCACCGTCAACAGGGCGAGAGACCCAGTACTTC
few,-,TRBV2,TRBJ1-5,CASSGQGMSNQPQHF,TGTGCCAGCAGTGGCCAGGGGATGAGCAATCAGCCCCAGCATTTT
-,TRBD1,TRBV9,TRBJ2-1,CASSATGTLSYNEQFF,TGTGCCAGCAGCGCGACAGGGACCCTCTCCTACAATGAGCAGTTCTTC
-,-,TRBV28,TRBJ2-7,CASRDSYEQYF,TGTGCCAGCAGGGATTCCTACGAGCAGTACTTC
-,TRBD1,TRBV5-1,TRBJ2-5,CASSFRDRAQETQYF,TGCGCCAGCAGCTTCCGGGACAGGGCGCAAGAGACCCAGTACTTC
-,-,TRBV27,TRBJ2-1,CASSYRPYNEQFF,TGTGCCAGCAGTTACAGGCCTTACAATGAGCAGTTCTTC
-,-,TRBV28,TRBJ2-1,CASKTGDREYNEQFF,TGTGCCAGCAAAACCGGGGATAGGGAATACAATGAGCAGTTCTTC
-,TRBD2,TRBV5-1,TRBJ2-1,CASSLGPSGNNEQFF,TGCGCCAGCAGCTTGGGTCCTAGCGGGAACAATGAGCAGTTCTTC
-,-,TRBV28,TRBJ1-2,CASTWAGGQYGYTF,TGTGCCAGCACGTGGGCAGGAGGCCAATATGGCTACACCTTC